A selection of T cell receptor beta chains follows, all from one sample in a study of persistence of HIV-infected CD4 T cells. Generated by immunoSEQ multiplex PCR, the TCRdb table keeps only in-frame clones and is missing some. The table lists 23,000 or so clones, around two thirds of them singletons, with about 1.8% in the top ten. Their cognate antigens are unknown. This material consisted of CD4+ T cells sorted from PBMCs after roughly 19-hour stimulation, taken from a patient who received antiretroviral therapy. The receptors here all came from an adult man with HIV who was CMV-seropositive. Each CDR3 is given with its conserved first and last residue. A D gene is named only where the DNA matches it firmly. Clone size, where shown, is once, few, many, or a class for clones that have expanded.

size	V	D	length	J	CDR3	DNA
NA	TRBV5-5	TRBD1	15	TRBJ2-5	CASSPLGTGGETQYF	TGTGCCAGCAGCCCATTAGGGACAGGGGGAGAGACCCAGTACTTC
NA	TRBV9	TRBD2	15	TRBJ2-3	CASSVASGGADTQYF	TGTGCCAGCAGCGTAGCTAGCGGGGGGGCAGATACGCAGTATTTT
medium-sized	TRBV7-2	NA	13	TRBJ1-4	CASSLTGREKLFF	TGTGCCAGCAGCTTGACAGGACGGGAAAAACTGTTTTTT
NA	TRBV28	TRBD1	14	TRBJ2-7	CASSLGDRTYEQYF	TGTGCCAGCAGTTTGGGGGACAGGACCTACGAGCAGTACTTC
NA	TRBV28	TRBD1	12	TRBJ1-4	CASRQDREGLFF	TGTGCCAGCAGACAGGACAGGGAGGGACTGTTTTTT
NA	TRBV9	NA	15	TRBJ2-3	CASSLGRHPTDTQYF	TGTGCCAGCAGCTTGGGGCGACACCCCACAGATACGCAGTATTTT
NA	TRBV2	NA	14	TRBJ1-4	CASSSTGAYEKLFF	TGTGCCAGCAGCTCGACTGGGGCCTACGAAAAACTGTTTTTT
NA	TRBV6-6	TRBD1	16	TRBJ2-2	CASSSLTGGGTGELFF	TGTGCCAGCAGTTCTTTGACAGGGGGCGGCACCGGGGAGCTGTTTTTT
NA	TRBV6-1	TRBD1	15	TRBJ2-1	CASSEGQSSYNEQFF	TGTGCCAGCAGTGAGGGACAGAGCTCCTACAATGAGCAGTTCTTC
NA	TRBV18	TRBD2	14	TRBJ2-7	CASSPAGGSYEQYF	TGTGCCAGCTCCCCAGCGGGGGGATCCTACGAGCAGTACTTC